These 6 T cell receptor beta chains originate from one sample sequenced in a study of beta chain features in type 1 diabetes. cDNA synthesis used the whole RNA isolate, giving expressed TCRB sequences. Produced via immunoSEQ multiplex PCR; TCRdb's table is partial and in-frame only. This table holds fewer than 900,000 clones, 15% to 20% found once. The sequencing sample was made of naive CD4+ T cells from blood. The receptors come from a woman aged 18-29 years in good health.

The rearrangement links TRBV10-3 to TRBJ1-2, with TRBD1 matching over 8 bases. Germline CDR1 ENHRY, CDR2 SYGVKD. With 2 bases clipped from V and 4 bases from J, the junction kept 15 bases outside the gene matches. The length of the CDR3 is 18 residues. The CDR3 DNA reads as TGTGCCATCAGTGAGGCCCAGGGGGCGTCCGCTCGGACCTATGGCTACACCTTC. It yields the protein CAISEAQGASARTYGYTF.

The chain joins TRBV7-8 to TRBJ2-7; 7 bases match TRBD1. The CDR3 has 15 residues. V was clipped by 6 bases and J by 0 bases; unmatched bases: 8. Germline-derived CDR1 and CDR2 are SGHVS and FQNEAQ. The CDR3 region is CASRRGQSSSYEQYF. The DNA for the CDR3 is TGTGCCAGCAGAAGGGGACAGTCAAGCTCCTACGAGCAGTACTTC. The variable domain in full, with the rest retrieved from reference TRBV7-8 and TRBJ2-7, is GAGVSQSPRYKVAKRGQDVALRCDPISGHVSLFWYQQALGQGPEFLTYFQNEAQLDKSGLPSDRFFAERPEGSVSTLKIQRTQQEDSAVYLCASRRGQSSSYEQYFGPGTRLTVT.

This chain connects TRBV5-1 to TRBJ2-1; D gene ambiguous. The ends were cut back, 0 bases at V and 0 bases at J, with 10 bases in the middle. The CDR3 extends over 16 amino acids. Germline lookup yields CDR1 SGHRS and CDR2 YFSETQ. In DNA, the CDR3 is TGCGCCAGCAGCTTGGCGGCTACAAGCTCCTACAATGAGCAGTTCTTC. Translated: CASSLAATSSYNEQFF.

The CDR3 coding sequence is TGTGCCAGCTCACAAGGGGTAGCTCCAGATACGCAGTATTTT. The encoded protein is CASSQGVAPDTQYF. The chain carries TRBV18 and TRBJ2-3; D is possibly TRBD1 (5 bases). The CDR3 runs to 14 residues. Germline loops: CDR1 KGHSH, CDR2 LQKENI. Deletions cut 4 bases from V and 4 bases from J, with 12 bases between.

This clone was recorded a few times. The chain employs TRBV10-3 and TRBJ2-5; D remains ambiguous. This CDR3 has 13 amino acids. Trimming removed 8 bases at V and 4 bases at J, with 14 bases between. Germline V gene data show CDR1 as ENHRY and CDR2 as SYGVKD. The CDR3 DNA reads as TGTGCCATCGGTGCCCTGGTCTCAGAGACCCAGTACTTC. Protein sequence: CAIGALVSETQYF.

The table lists this clone with a few counts. This sample also contains other DNA sequences that code for the same CDR3. This chain joins TRBV5-4 and TRBJ2-6, with D perhaps matching TRBD2 (7 bases). V dropped 4 bases and J dropped 0 bases, with 11 bases sitting between them. The CDR3 is 16 residues long. Germline V gives CDR1 SGHNT, CDR2 YYREEE (reference sequence). In DNA, the CDR3 is TGTGCCAGCAGCCCGAGGGGGGGCTCTGGGGCCAACGTCCTGACTTTC. Translated, it gives CASSPRGGSGANVLTF.